One sample yielded the 11 T cell receptor beta chains listed below, sequenced in a study of neurological immune-mediated disorders. TCRdb redid the calling of the 5' RACE reads with MiXCR, one entry per CDR3 protein. The data show about 95,000 distinct CDR3 sequences, around 3.3% seen once. Material: PBMCs. The receptors come from a woman between 18 and 30 years old with multiple sclerosis.

This clonotype occurred many times. The chain joins TRBV20-1 to TRBJ2-3; 7 nucleotides line up with TRBD2. J lost 0 bases, V lost 0 bases, and 6 bases had no gene match. CDR3 length: 16 residues. The germline V gene has CDR1 DFQATT and CDR2 SNEGSKA (reference sequence). CDR3 residues: CSARDKPAGSTDTQYF. In nucleotides, the CDR3 is TGCAGTGCTAGAGATAAACCAGCGGGAAGCACAGATACGCAGTATTTT.

The chain carries TRBV20-1 and TRBJ1-6, with D possibly TRBD1 on 6 matching bases. Deletions cut 5 bases from V and 15 bases from J, with 23 bases between. Germline CDR1 DFQATT, CDR2 SNEGSKA (reference sequence). The length of the CDR3 is 14 residues. The CDR3 coding sequence is TGCAGTGCTGGGAGACAGGATATTAATTCCCACCTCCACTTT. Its translation: CSAGRQDINSHLHF.

This clonotype was counted at least ten times. This rearrangement joins TRBV20-1 to TRBJ1-5; TRBD1 aligns across 7 bases. The CDR3 loop spans 14 amino acids. Germline loops: CDR1 DFQATT, CDR2 SNEGSKA (reference sequence). V lost 1 base, J lost 5 bases, and 5 bases stayed unmatched. The CDR3 sequence: CSARVPTGYQPQHF. The CDR3 DNA follows: TGCAGTGCTAGAGTCCCGACAGGGTATCAGCCCCAGCATTTT.

This clonotype was seen at least ten times. The rearrangement links TRBV12-3 or TRBV12-4 to TRBJ2-1; weak D call: TRBD1 (6 bases). This CDR3 comprises 15 residues. Trimming shortened V by 5 bases and J by 5 bases, and 16 bases separated the two germline ends. CDR3 DNA sequence: TGTGCCAGCAGTCTTTACAGGGCCTCAAACAATGAGCAGTTCTTC. Its translation is CASSLYRASNNEQFF.

This clonotype was seen repeatedly, ten times or more. The V call is TRBV20-1, the J call TRBJ2-5; 10 bases fit TRBD2. Germline V gives CDR1 DFQATT, CDR2 SNEGSKA (reference sequence). The CDR3 spans 15 residues. CDR3 bases: TGCAGCAGTGGGCTAGCGGGGGTAATACAAGAGACCCAGTACTTC. Its translation: CSSGLAGVIQETQYF.

In its sample, this clonotype was seen many times. V gene TRBV12-3 or TRBV12-4 combines with J gene TRBJ2-1; D perhaps matches TRBD2 (7 bases). There are 16 residues in the CDR3. V was shortened by 7 bases and J by 5 bases, with 21 bases between the two germline ends. CDR3 in DNA: TGTGCCAGCACTAAACGGGGGGCCCCAATAAACAATGAGCAGTTCTTC. The encoded protein is CASTKRGAPINNEQFF.

This clonotype was recorded many times. CDR3 amino acids: CASSRGLSVTGELFF. CDR3 nucleotide sequence: TGTGCCAGCAGCCGGGGACTATCTGTTACCGGGGAGCTGTTTTTT. The chain uses TRBV11-2 and TRBJ2-2; 7 bases agree with TRBD2. Trimming removed 5 bases from V and 5 bases from J; junction bases left unmatched: 8. Germline V gives CDR1 SGHAT, CDR2 FQNNGV. The CDR3 runs to 15 residues.

This clonotype was observed many times. This CDR3 reads CASSAGATRESFF. CDR3 DNA sequence: TGTGCCAGCAGCGCCGGGGCCACACGCGAATCTTTCTTT. The chain is built from TRBV3-1 and TRBJ1-1, with TRBD1 as a possible D gene (5 bases). The ends were cut back, 5 bases at V and 12 bases at J, with 19 bases in the middle. The CDR3 length is 13 residues. Germline assignment: CDR1 LGHDT and CDR2 YNNKEL (reference sequence). Full variable domain (rest looked up from reference TRBV3-1 and TRBJ1-1): DTAVSQTPKYLVTQMGNDKSIKCEQNLGHDTMYWYKQDSKKFLKIMFSYNNKELIINETVPNRFSPKSPDKAHLNLHINSLELGDSAVYFCASSAGATRESFFGQGTRLTVV.

The genes are TRBV20-1 and TRBJ2-7; the D is unclear. The V end was cut by 4 bases, the J end by 3 bases, with 13 bases between. The germline gives CDR1 DFQATT, CDR2 SNEGSKA (reference sequence). This CDR3 has 13 residues. The CDR3 DNA reads as TGCAGTGCTATGGGCGCAGACAACTACGAGCAGTACTTC. Translation: CSAMGADNYEQYF.

Comment on this clonotype: It may be a read error: a sequence one base away is much more abundant. This chain connects TRBV2 to TRBJ1-2, with D perhaps matching TRBD1 (6 bases). V lost 1 base, J lost 5 bases, and 11 bases lay in between. Germline assignment: CDR1 SNHLY and CDR2 FYNNEI. CDR3 length: 14 amino acids. The CDR3 coding sequence is TGTGCCAGCAGTGAAGTTAAGGGGGGATATGGCTACACCTTC. It is translated as CASSEVKGGYGYTF.

This clonotype was found many times. The J gene is TRBJ2-3, the V gene TRBV5-1; 10 bases map to TRBD2. The germline CDR1 and CDR2 sequences are SGHRS and YFSETQ. The CDR3 length is 16 residues. Trimming took 3 bases from V and 4 from J; bases not matched to a gene: 8. For the CDR3, the DNA is TGCGCCAGCAGCTCCCCCCCTAGCGGGGGATCAGATACGCAGTATTTT. Protein product: CASSSPPSGGSDTQYF.